These 22 T cell receptor beta chains share one sample of origin, sequenced in a study of T cell responses to AZD1222 COVID-19 vaccine. Clones were read by immunoSEQ multiplex PCR, and TCRdb kept only the in-frame ones, dropping some. The sample comprises 26,000 or so clones, about nine tenths of which are singletons, and around a third rests with the top ten. Specimen: peripheral blood, collected 28 days after the second AZD1222 dose. These receptors all stem from an adult who received the AZD1222 COVID-19 vaccine.

CDR3 coding DNA: TGCAGTGCTCTCAAGCGGGAGGGCCCGTTTTTT. Amino acid sequence: CSALKREGPFF. The chain uses TRBV20-1 and TRBJ2-2, with TRBD2 matching 10 bases. The germline CDR1 and CDR2 sequences are DFQATT and SNEGSKA (reference sequence). The trim removed 5 bases at V and 16 bases at J, leaving 7 bases unmatched. The CDR3 extends over 11 amino acids.

This clone was seen only once. The chain employs TRBV12-3 or TRBV12-4 and TRBJ1-1; D remains unclear. The length of the CDR3 is 13 residues. V was shortened by 2 bases and J by 6 bases, with 10 bases between the two germline ends. In DNA, the CDR3 is TGTGCCAGCAGTTTAATTTTGGGTTCTGAAGCTTTCTTT. Translated, it gives CASSLILGSEAFF.

CDR3 region: CASSLTRLAGDEQYF. The CDR3 DNA is TGTGCCAGCAGCCTCACCCGACTAGCTGGAGACGAGCAGTACTTC. V is TRBV9 and J is TRBJ2-7; TRBD2 matches at 7 bases. Germline V gene lookup returns CDR1 SGDLS and CDR2 YYNGEE. With 4 bases clipped from V and 5 bases from J, the junction kept 12 bases outside the gene matches. There are 15 residues in the CDR3.

This chain links TRBV24-1 with TRBJ1-3; possible D gene TRBD1, 6 bases. The germline V gene encodes CDR1 KGHDR and CDR2 SFDVKD. V gave up 4 bases and J gave up 0 bases, with 9 bases separating them. This CDR3 is 15 amino acids long. Written as DNA, the CDR3 is TGTGCCACCAGTGACGACAGGAGCTCTGGAAACACCATATATTTT. It specifies CATSDDRSSGNTIYF.

In its sample, this clone ranks as large. This chain joins TRBV6-5 and TRBJ2-7; a weak D match, TRBD2 (5 bases). From germline, CDR1 is MNHEY and CDR2 SVGAGI. The CDR3 consists of 14 residues. The germline V and J ends were trimmed by 0 bases and 4 bases, with 10 bases remaining between them. The DNA of the CDR3 is TGTGCCAGCAGTTACTCCACCCCGGGATACGAGCAGTACTTC. As protein: CASSYSTPGYEQYF.

The CDR3 loop is CARSSTRHSYNEQFF. For the CDR3, the DNA is TGTGCCAGAAGCTCAACCAGGCACTCCTACAATGAGCAGTTCTTC. The chain joins TRBV5-3 to TRBJ2-1; D call uncertain. TRBV5-3 is an ORF, with its function uncertain. The CDR3 contains 15 residues. Trimming pared 3 bases from V and 0 bases from J, leaving 10 bases between.

The chain couples TRBV7-8 to TRBJ1-2, with 9 bases aligning to TRBD1. There are 16 residues in the CDR3. Germline lookup yields CDR1 SGHVS and CDR2 FQNEAQ. The J segment lost 4 bases and the V segment lost 4 bases, leaving 10 bases of the junction unmatched. CDR3 sequence reads: CASSSKTGGAGYGYTF. Written as DNA, the CDR3 is TGTGCCAGCAGCTCAAAAACAGGGGGCGCTGGCTATGGCTACACCTTC.

Here the CDR3 DNA reads TGCGCCAGCAGCCAAGAGGGAGGCCAAGAGACCCAGTACTTC. Translated, it gives CASSQEGGQETQYF. J is TRBJ2-5 and V is TRBV4-1, with D maybe TRBD2 (6 bases). The V gene's germline CDR1 is MGHRA and CDR2 YSYEKL. The V gene lost 0 bases and the J gene lost 1 base, with 6 bases spanning the gap. The CDR3 has 14 residues.

The V call is TRBV2, the J call TRBJ2-5, with a possible D match to TRBD1 (6 bases). Trimming left V 10 bases short and J 3 bases short, with 15 bases between. The CDR3 runs to 13 residues. CDR1 SNHLY and CDR2 FYNNEI come from the germline V gene. CDR3 residues: CATKGNREETQYF. The CDR3 region has the DNA TGTGCCACCAAGGGGAACAGGGAAGAGACCCAGTACTTC. Looking up the rest from reference TRBV2 and TRBJ2-5 gives the full variable domain: EPEVTQTPSHQVTQMGQEVILRCVPISNHLYFYWYRQILGQKVEFLVSFYNNEISEKSEIFDDQFSVERPDGSNFTLKIRSTKLEDSAMYFCATKGNREETQYFGPGTRLLVL.

The V call is TRBV29-1, the J call TRBJ1-1, with 8 bases fitting TRBD1. Germline CDR1 and CDR2: SQVTM and ANQGSEA. V gave up 4 bases and J gave up 6 bases; unmatched junction bases: 10. The CDR3 sequence is 14 residues long. Here the CDR3 DNA reads TGCAGCGTTGTCCTTGCAGGGGGCGCCGCTGAAGCTTTCTTT. Its protein is CSVVLAGGAAEAFF.

CDR3: CASSRQREQFF. The CDR3 DNA reads as TGTGCCAGCAGCCGACAGCGAGAGCAGTTCTTC. The chain recombines TRBV2 with TRBJ2-1; D possibly corresponds to TRBD1 (5 bases). The germline V and J ends were trimmed by 6 bases and 10 bases, with 10 bases remaining between them. The CDR3 contains 11 residues. Germline assignment: CDR1 SNHLY and CDR2 FYNNEI.

The chain employs TRBV11-2 and TRBJ2-3, with 10 bases lining up with TRBD2. V lost 1 base and J lost 1; bases outside the gene matches: 11. This CDR3 is built from 19 residues. Germline lookup yields CDR1 SGHAT and CDR2 FQNNGV. The CDR3 sequence: CASSLVTRGAGGRTDTQYF. CDR3 bases: TGTGCCAGCAGCTTAGTCACTAGGGGAGCGGGAGGGCGCACAGATACGCAGTATTTT.

The chain recombines TRBV5-6 with TRBJ2-3; a weak D match, TRBD2 (6 bases). The CDR3 has 13 residues. V gave up 2 bases and J gave up 5 bases, with 9 bases separating them. The germline gives CDR1 SGHDT, CDR2 YYEEEE. In nucleotides, the CDR3 is TGTGCCAGCAGCTTCGGAGGGAGAGATACGCAGTATTTT. This codes for CASSFGGRDTQYF.

The J gene is TRBJ2-3, the V gene TRBV15, with TRBD1 matching 10 bases. The CDR3 sequence is 15 residues long. After removal of 1 base from V and 5 bases from J, the junction contained 3 bases not matched to a gene. CDR1 is LNHNV, CDR2 YYDKDF, per germline (reference sequence). CDR3 in DNA: TGTGCCACCAGCAGAGGGCGGGACAGGGGAGATACGCAGTATTTT. This encodes CATSRGRDRGDTQYF.

The chain is built from TRBV5-1 and TRBJ2-1; D is uncertain. V was trimmed by 4 bases and J by 1 base, leaving 12 bases between them. The CDR3 spans 15 residues. Germline CDR1 is SGHRS and CDR2 is YFSETQ. The CDR3 spells CASSPQVGSYNEQFF. DNA of the CDR3: TGCGCCAGCAGCCCCCAGGTGGGGTCCTACAATGAGCAGTTCTTC.

This chain links TRBV24-1 with TRBJ2-1; 7 bases fit TRBD1. Germline trimming cut 4 bases from V and 6 bases from J; bases unmatched to any gene: 8. Germline V gene data show CDR1 as KGHDR and CDR2 as SFDVKD. CDR3 length: 15 amino acids. The CDR3 DNA is TGTGCCACCAGTGACCGGAAACAGGGGAGCAATGAGCAGTTCTTC. Translation: CATSDRKQGSNEQFF.

The rearrangement joins TRBV19 to TRBJ1-1; tentative D call: TRBD1 (6 bases). V lost 7 bases to trimming and J lost 4 bases, with 16 bases between them. The CDR3 runs 14 residues. CDR1 and CDR2 (germline): LNHDA, SQIVND (reference sequence). The CDR3 DNA reads as TGTGCCAGTAAAGGGGGAGTAATGAGCACTGAAGCTTTCTTT. Translating gives CASKGGVMSTEAFF.

CDR3 nucleotide sequence: TGTGCCAGCAGTGACTCGCCCCGAGGAAACACTGAAGCTTTCTTT. This gives the protein CASSDSPRGNTEAFF. V usage is TRBV6-4 and J usage is TRBJ1-1; the D is unclear. Per the germline V gene, CDR1 is MRHNA and CDR2 is SNTAGT. V was cut by 0 bases and J by 2 bases, with 10 bases left in between. The CDR3 has 15 amino acids.

This chain uses TRBV3-1 (or the pseudogene TRBV3-2) with TRBJ2-1; D is perhaps TRBD1 (5 bases). This CDR3 has 15 residues. Trimming removed 5 bases from V and 1 base from J, with 12 bases in between. CDR1 is LGHDT, CDR2 YNNKEL, per germline (reference sequence). The CDR3: CASSVGQGSYNEQFF. CDR3 coding DNA: TGTGCCAGCAGCGTAGGGCAGGGATCCTACAATGAGCAGTTCTTC.

The gene calls are TRBV6-5 and TRBJ1-5; D unclear. This CDR3 spans 13 amino acids. V gave up 6 bases and J gave up 6 bases, with 12 bases separating them. Germline-derived CDR1 and CDR2 are MNHEY and SVGAGI. Written as DNA, the CDR3 is TGTGCCAGCAGACTGGACTCGAGTCAGCCCCAGCATTTT. Its translation is CASRLDSSQPQHF.

The CDR3 reads CATSSDYGLASYNEQFF. The CDR3 DNA sequence: TGTGCCACCAGCAGCGATTACGGACTAGCCTCCTACAATGAGCAGTTCTTC. This chain uses TRBV15 with TRBJ2-1, with 8 bases aligning to TRBD2. With 3 bases clipped from V and 0 bases from J, the junction kept 7 bases outside the gene matches. Germline V gene sequence: CDR1 LNHNV, CDR2 YYDKDF (reference sequence). The CDR3 is made up of 17 amino acids.

This chain uses TRBV9 with TRBJ2-6; D might be TRBD1 (5 bases). CDR1 SGDLS and CDR2 YYNGEE come from the germline V gene. Trimming pared 4 bases from V and 1 base from J, leaving 6 bases between. This CDR3 has 14 residues. The CDR3 reads CASSPGSGANVLTF. In DNA form, the CDR3 reads TGTGCCAGCAGCCCAGGGTCTGGGGCCAACGTCCTGACTTTC. Full variable domain (remainder filled in from reference TRBV9 and TRBJ2-6): DSGVTQTPKHLITATGQRVTLRCSPRSGDLSVYWYQQSLDQGLQFLIQYYNGEERAKGNILERFSAQQFPDLHSELNLSSLELGDSALYFCASSPGSGANVLTFGAGSRLTVL.